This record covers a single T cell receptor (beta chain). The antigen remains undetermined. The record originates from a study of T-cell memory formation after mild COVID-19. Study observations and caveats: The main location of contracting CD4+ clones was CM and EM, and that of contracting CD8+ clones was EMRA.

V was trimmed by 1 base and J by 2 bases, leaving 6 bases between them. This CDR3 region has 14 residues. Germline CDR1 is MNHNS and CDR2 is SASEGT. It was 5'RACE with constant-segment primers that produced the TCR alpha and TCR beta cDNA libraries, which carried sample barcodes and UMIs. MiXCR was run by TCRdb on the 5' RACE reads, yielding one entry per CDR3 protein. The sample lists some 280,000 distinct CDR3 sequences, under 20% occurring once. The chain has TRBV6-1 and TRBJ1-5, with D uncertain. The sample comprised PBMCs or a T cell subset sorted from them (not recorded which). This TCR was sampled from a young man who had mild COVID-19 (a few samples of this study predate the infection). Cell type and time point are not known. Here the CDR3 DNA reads TGTGCCAGCAGTGAAGTTCGGGGCAATCAGCCCCAGCATTTT. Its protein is CASSEVRGNQPQHF.